Below, one TCR beta chain is given with its context. The CDR3 totals 15 residues. V lost 0 bases to trimming and J lost 9 bases, with 16 bases between them. Looked up from germline, CDR1 is SGHRS and CDR2 is YFSETQ. This sample is part of a study of blood T cell repertoires in COVID-19. Clinical history reported by participants formed the basis on which cohorts were assigned. Donors in Cohort 3 who had recovered were those with two negative PCRs, healthcare professional clearance, or resolution of their symptoms. TCRdb's copy holds only in-frame clones and misses some; the assay was immunoSEQ multiplex PCR. The data show about 380,000 clones, about 89% seen once.

This clonotype originated in a man under 40 who had recovered from COVID-19. Sequencing input: PBMCs or T cells enriched from blood (not recorded which). The chain joins TRBV5-1 to TRBJ2-1; a weak D match, TRBD1 (6 bases). The CDR3 DNA sequence: TGCGCCAGCAGCTTGGTTTGGTCAGGGGATCCTGAGCAGTTCTTC. It specifies CASSLVWSGDPEQFF.